This T cell receptor (beta chain) derives from a study of blood T cells in healthy people across ages. Study context: Per every two T cells, about one barcoded beta molecule was captured by template switching.

A few counts support this clonotype. V shed 3 bases and J shed 5 bases, with 13 bases lying between them. Germline V gives CDR1 KGHDR, CDR2 SFDVKD. The CDR3 runs to 15 residues. Per sample, at least 6 micrograms of total RNA were extracted. A second PCR, run for roughly 7 to 12 cycles, used a sample-barcoded 5' primer plus a J-beta primer mix. Every cDNA was tagged by a template-switch adaptor with 12 random nucleotides. TCRdb independently ran MiXCR on the 5' RACE reads; one entry per CDR3 protein. Altogether hundreds of thousands of distinct CDR3 sequences are present, 58% being singletons, with the ten largest covering around 37%.

This receptor was obtained from a man between 60 and 75 years old in good health. V gene TRBV24-1 combines with J gene TRBJ2-1; D possibly matches TRBD1 or TRBD2 (6 bases each). Sequenced material: blood. In DNA form, the CDR3 reads TGTGCCACCAGTGATCCCCGGAGGGGGGACAATGAGCAGTTCTTC. It is translated as CATSDPRRGDNEQFF.